The clone carrying this T cell receptor beta chain was seen more than once but under ten times. The antigen is not known. The data stem from a study of beta chain features in type 1 diabetes. Study-level points and caveats: All four CD4+ subsets of Type 1 diabetes patients contained TCRB CDR3s that were moderately but significantly shorter. A pattern of fewer insertions and more deletions at VDJ junctions was seen in type 1 diabetes patients.

Sorted populations all exceeded 95% purity. The CDR3 runs to 13 residues. CDR1 is GTSNPN, CDR2 SVGIG, per germline (reference sequence). V lost 4 bases to trimming and J lost 11 bases, with 19 bases between them. cDNA synthesis used the whole RNA isolate, giving expressed TCRB sequences. Repertoires were generated with immunoSEQ multiplex PCR, while TCRdb's copy carries only in-frame clones and drops some. The sample gives 600,000 to 700,000 clones, roughly an eighth of which show up once; about 0.11% is in the top ten. The sample consisted of naive CD4+ T cells from blood. The chain carries TRBV30 and TRBJ2-3; D unclear. This clonotype was obtained from a man in his thirties or forties with type 1 diabetes. CDR3 sequence: CAWKILAAMGQYF. In DNA form, the CDR3 reads TGTGCCTGGAAAATTCTGGCTGCAATGGGGCAGTATTTT.